These 22 T cell receptor beta chains originate from one sample sequenced in a study of blood T cell repertoires in COVID-19. TCRdb keeps only in-frame clones here, not all; method: immunoSEQ multiplex PCR. This table has about 140,000 clones, more than 80% appearing once. The sample was peripheral blood. The receptor set was obtained from a woman aged 80 or over with acute or convalescent COVID-19.

The chain links TRBV6-6 to TRBJ2-6, with TRBD2 identical over 9 bases. The J segment lost 4 bases and the V segment lost 5 bases, leaving 6 bases of the junction unmatched. Germline CDR1 and CDR2: MNHNY and SVGAGI (reference sequence). CDR3 length equals 16 residues. The CDR3 DNA reads TGTGCCAGCAGTACCGGACTAGCGATAGGGGCCAACGTCCTGACTTTC. This sequence encodes CASSTGLAIGANVLTF.

Worth noting for this clone: This sample includes further DNA sequences coding for the same CDR3. The gene calls are TRBV5-1 and TRBJ2-7; 11 nucleotides line up with TRBD1. Germline CDR1 is SGHRS and CDR2 is YFSETQ. This CDR3 has 14 amino acids. The trim removed 3 bases at V and 3 bases at J, leaving 2 bases unmatched. CDR3: CASSSGTGGYEQYF. CDR3 DNA: TGCGCCAGCAGCTCGGGGACAGGGGGCTACGAGCAGTACTTC.

This clone has just one count. The chain carries TRBV3-1 (or the pseudogene TRBV3-2) and TRBJ2-5; TRBD2 matches 11 bases. There are 15 residues in the CDR3. J lost 5 bases, V lost 1 base, and 3 bases had no gene match. CDR1 LGHDT and CDR2 YNNKEL come from the germline V gene (reference sequence). CDR3 DNA: TGTGCCAGCAGCCAAGGGTGGACTAGCGGGGAGACCCAGTACTTC. Protein product: CASSQGWTSGETQYF.

The rearrangement uses TRBV25-1 and TRBJ1-2, with TRBD1 matching 7 bases. V dropped 6 bases and J dropped 6; count of bases not matched to a gene: 4. Germline CDR1 MGHDK, CDR2 SYGVNS. The CDR3 extends over 12 amino acids. CDR3 in amino acids: CASRTGINGYTF. The CDR3 bases are TGTGCCAGCAGGACAGGGATAAATGGCTACACCTTC.

The V gene is TRBV6-5, the J gene TRBJ1-2, with 8 positions matching TRBD1. CDR3 length equals 14 residues. From germline, CDR1 is MNHEY and CDR2 SVGAGI. J gave up 6 bases and V 2 bases, and 5 bases lay outside the gene matches. The CDR3 region is CASSYSLTGDGYTF. The CDR3 bases are TGTGCCAGCAGTTACAGTTTGACAGGGGATGGCTACACCTTC.

In this sample, this clone turned up a few times. The chain has TRBV10-3 and TRBJ1-2; TRBD1 might be the D (5 bases). CDR1 is ENHRY and CDR2 is SYGVKD in the germline V gene. V was shortened by 7 bases and J by 4 bases, with 13 bases between the two germline ends. The CDR3 contains 13 residues. CDR3 region: CAIKDNLSYGYTF. The CDR3 coding sequence is TGTGCCATCAAGGACAACCTTTCCTATGGCTACACCTTC.

CDR3 nucleotides: TGTGCCAGCAGCTTAGCTGTAGTTAATAGCAATCAGCCCCAGCATTTT. It encodes CASSLAVVNSNQPQHF. The gene calls are TRBV7-2 and TRBJ1-5, with D unresolved. Trimming shortened V by 0 bases and J by 0 bases, and 9 bases separated the two germline ends. The CDR3 is made up of 16 amino acids. Germline V gene sequence: CDR1 SGHTA, CDR2 FQGNSA. The full variable domain, with the rest looked up from reference TRBV7-2 and TRBJ1-5, is GAGVSQSPSNKVTEKGKDVELRCDPISGHTALYWYRQSLGQGLEFLIYFQGNSAPDKSGLPSDRFSAERTGGSVSTLTIQRTQQEDSAVYLCASSLAVVNSNQPQHFGDGTRLSIL.

The CDR3 region has the DNA TGCGCCAGCAGCTGGACTGCTGGGAACACCGGGGAGCTGTTTTTT. This sequence encodes CASSWTAGNTGELFF. The chain combines TRBV5-1 with TRBJ2-2, with D maybe TRBD2 (5 bases). CDR1 and CDR2 (germline): SGHRS, YFSETQ. V was shortened by 3 bases and J by 1 base, with 10 bases between the two germline ends. The CDR3 extends over 15 amino acids.

The J gene is TRBJ1-5, the V gene TRBV6-2 or TRBV6-3, with D possibly being TRBD1 (5 bases). This CDR3 is built from 15 residues. V dropped 2 bases and J dropped 7 bases, with 15 bases sitting between them. Germline V lookup: CDR1 MNHEY, CDR2 SVGEGT. CDR3 residues: CASSYTVGGWQPQHF. For the CDR3, the DNA is TGTGCCAGCAGTTACACCGTTGGGGGGTGGCAGCCCCAGCATTTT.

V is TRBV9 and J is TRBJ1-2; D uncertain. Germline CDR1 reads SGDLS; CDR2 reads YYNGEE. The CDR3 extends over 14 amino acids. Trimming removed 3 bases from V and 5 bases from J, with 14 bases in between. The CDR3 DNA is TGTGCCAGCAGCGGGCCTATAGGAGGATATGGCTACACCTTC. This codes for CASSGPIGGYGYTF.

V and J are TRBV25-1 and TRBJ1-2; the D is unclear. V was cut by 2 bases and J by 0 bases, with 7 bases left in between. The length of the CDR3 is 14 residues. Germline V gives CDR1 MGHDK, CDR2 SYGVNS. For the CDR3, the DNA is TGTGCCAGCAGTGAACAGGCCACTAACTATGGCTACACCTTC. Translated, it gives CASSEQATNYGYTF.

The rearrangement uses TRBV7-9 and TRBJ1-1, with 7 bases that match TRBD1. The ends lost 4 bases at V and 0 bases at J; junction bases unmatched: 5. CDR3 length: 15 amino acids. Germline assignment: CDR1 SEHNR and CDR2 FQNEAQ (reference sequence). The CDR3, as DNA: TGTGCCAGCAGCTACGACAGGGTTATGAACACTGAAGCTTTCTTT. This gives the protein CASSYDRVMNTEAFF.

This chain uses TRBV7-8 with TRBJ1-2; 7 positions agree with TRBD1. CDR1 is SGHVS, CDR2 FQNEAQ, per germline. This CDR3 contains 13 residues. Trimming cost V 5 bases and J 7 bases; bases outside gene matches: 7. CDR3 residues: CASSPDRAAGYTF. The CDR3 region has the DNA TGTGCCAGCAGCCCAGACAGGGCGGCTGGCTACACCTTC. Full variable domain (outside the CDR3, taken from reference TRBV7-8 and TRBJ1-2): GAGVSQSPRYKVAKRGQDVALRCDPISGHVSLFWYQQALGQGPEFLTYFQNEAQLDKSGLPSDRFFAERPEGSVSTLKIQRTQQEDSAVYLCASSPDRAAGYTFGSGTRLTVV.

The V call is TRBV2, the J call TRBJ1-4, with 10 bases matching TRBD1. V dropped 5 bases and J dropped 7; count of bases not matched to a gene: 4. Germline CDR1 reads SNHLY; CDR2 reads FYNNEI. This CDR3 has 14 amino acids. The DNA of the CDR3 is TGTGCCAGCAGTAAGGACAGGGGGAGTGAAAAACTGTTTTTT. It yields the protein CASSKDRGSEKLFF. Variable domain in full (rest from reference TRBV2 and TRBJ1-4): EPEVTQTPSHQVTQMGQEVILRCVPISNHLYFYWYRQILGQKVEFLVSFYNNEISEKSEIFDDQFSVERPDGSNFTLKIRSTKLEDSAMYFCASSKDRGSEKLFFGSGTQLSVL.

This chain connects TRBV9 to TRBJ2-7, with 7 positions matching TRBD2. The CDR3 is made up of 16 amino acids. V trimming: 0 bases; J trimming: 0 bases; junction bases outside the gene matches: 6. The germline CDR1 and CDR2 sequences are SGDLS and YYNGEE. The CDR3 sequence is CASSVGLADFSYEQYF. CDR3 sequence (DNA): TGTGCCAGCAGCGTAGGGCTAGCGGATTTCTCCTACGAGCAGTACTTC.

The J gene is TRBJ2-2, the V gene TRBV6-5; a weak D match, TRBD1 (6 bases). Trimming took off 4 bases at V and 6 bases at J, with 12 bases between the two ends. The CDR3 runs 14 residues. Germline CDR1 is MNHEY and CDR2 is SVGAGI. The CDR3 is CASSSTGIPGELFF. The CDR3 DNA reads TGTGCCAGCAGTTCAACAGGGATCCCCGGGGAGCTGTTTTTT.

The rearrangement links TRBV11-2 to TRBJ1-1; D unclear. The CDR3 contains 14 residues. Germline V gene sequence: CDR1 SGHAT, CDR2 FQNNGV. Deletions cut 3 bases from V and 3 bases from J, with 11 bases between. The CDR3 region is CASSLRRGHTEAFF. As DNA, the CDR3 is TGTGCCAGCAGCTTGAGGCGCGGCCACACTGAAGCTTTCTTT.

This clone was detected only once. This CDR3 is CASSYLLWRENYGYTF. The CDR3 DNA reads as TGTGCCAGCAGTTACCTGCTGTGGAGGGAGAACTATGGCTACACCTTC. This chain links TRBV6-2 or TRBV6-3 with TRBJ1-2; unclear D gene. Deletions cut 2 bases from V and 2 bases from J, with 15 bases between. Germline V gene lookup returns CDR1 MNHEY and CDR2 SVGEGT. The CDR3 runs to 16 residues.

This chain connects TRBV15 to TRBJ1-1, with TRBD1 matching over 9 bases. This CDR3 is built from 16 residues. CDR1 is LNHNV, CDR2 YYDKDF, per germline (reference sequence). V lost 1 base to trimming and J lost 1 base; unmatched junction nucleotides: 4. In DNA, the CDR3 is TGTGCCACCAGCAGAGGGTTGGACAGGGGGAACACTGAAGCTTTCTTT. The encoded protein is CATSRGLDRGNTEAFF.

J is TRBJ2-1 and V is TRBV4-3; 12 bases line up with TRBD2. CDR3 size: 16 residues. Losses at the gene ends were 3 bases for V and 8 bases for J; bases not matched to a gene: 8. Germline CDR1 reads LGHNA; CDR2 reads YSLEER. The CDR3, as DNA: TGCGCCAGCAGCCACGGACTAGCGGGGAAAGGAGATGAGCAGTTCTTC. Residues: CASSHGLAGKGDEQFF.

This sequence joins TRBV7-3 and TRBJ2-3; 11 bases agree with TRBD2. Germline CDR1 is SGHTA and CDR2 is FQGTGA. V shed 5 bases and J 6 bases; nucleotides not matched to a gene: 4. The CDR3 spans 14 residues. CDR3 sequence reads: CASSLGLAADTQYF. The DNA for the CDR3 is TGTGCCAGCAGCCTGGGACTAGCGGCCGATACGCAGTATTTT. The full variable domain, in which reference TRBV7-3 and TRBJ2-3 provide the parts outside the CDR3, is GAGVSQTPSNKVTEKGKYVELRCDPISGHTALYWYRQSLGQGPEFLIYFQGTGAADDSGLPNDRFFAVRPEGSVSTLKIQRTERGDSAVYLCASSLGLAADTQYFGPGTRLTVL.

This chain joins TRBV6-5 and TRBJ1-2; D unclear. The CDR3 extends over 14 amino acids. Looked up from germline, CDR1 is MNHEY and CDR2 is SVGAGI. Trimming took off 6 bases at V and 0 bases at J, with 11 bases between the two ends. CDR3 coding DNA: TGTGCCAGCAGCGCGGGAGAGGCTAACTATGGCTACACCTTC. Translated: CASSAGEANYGYTF.